Listed below are T cell receptor beta chains from one sample, sequenced in a study of human T cells and chemical hapten exposure. A single record per CDR3 protein comes from TCRdb applying MiXCR to the reads. Of around 120,000 distinct CDR3 sequences in the sample, about 7.7% are singletons; the top ten hold around 1.5%. The sequenced sample was whole blood. The receptors originated from a human donor in good health. Some clones in this sample may be carry-over from other donors' samples. Each CDR3 is given with its conserved first and last residue. D genes are given only for firm matches. The size field is filled for only some rows; it gives once, few, many or a size class.

cdr3_aa	cdr3_nt	v_call	j_call	cdr3_length	clone_size	d_call
CSAGDSTDEKLFF	TGCAGTGCTGGGGACAGCACAGATGAAAAACTGTTTTTT	TRBV20-1	TRBJ1-4	13	many	TRBD1
CASSPLVGQGSYEQYF	TGTGCCAGCAGCCCCCTAGTGGGACAGGGTTCGTACGAGCAGTACTTC	TRBV7-2	TRBJ2-7	16	NA	TRBD1
CAIRPPGTENNEQFF	TGTGCCATCAGGCCCCCCGGGACCGAAAACAATGAGCAGTTCTTC	TRBV10-3	TRBJ2-1	15	NA	NA
CASSAGRDEQYF	TGTGCCAGCAGCGCGGGACGAGACGAGCAGTACTTC	TRBV9	TRBJ2-7	12	few	NA
CASSLPGTDGNTIYF	TGTGCCAGCAGCCTTCCCGGGACGGATGGAAACACCATATATTTT	TRBV5-5	TRBJ1-3	15	many	NA
CASSGAGVRALYEQYF	TGTGCCAGCAGTGGTGCCGGGGTAAGGGCGCTCTACGAGCAGTACTTC	TRBV25-1	TRBJ2-7	16	NA	NA
CASSLVRGAANQPQHF	TGTGCCAGCAGCTTAGTGCGGGGGGCGGCGAATCAGCCCCAGCATTTT	TRBV7-9	TRBJ1-5	16	few	NA
CASSPAHYNEQFF	TGTGCCAGCTCACCAGCGCATTACAATGAGCAGTTCTTC	TRBV18	TRBJ2-1	13	NA	NA
CASRSDRAQNEKLFF	TGCGCCAGCAGGTCAGACAGGGCACAAAATGAAAAACTGTTTTTT	TRBV5-1	TRBJ1-4	15	many	TRBD1
CASSRRQTSGINEQFF	TGTGCCAGCTCTCGACGCCAGACTTCAGGCATCAATGAGCAGTTCTTC	TRBV18	TRBJ2-1	16	NA	NA
CSASAGEEKLFF	TGCAGTGCTAGTGCGGGGGAGGAAAAACTGTTTTTT	TRBV20-1	TRBJ1-4	12	many	NA
CASGRGASYNEQFF	TGCGCCAGCGGTCGCGGGGCGTCCTACAATGAGCAGTTCTTC	TRBV10-2	TRBJ2-1	14	NA	NA
CSARVPGQGEETQYF	TGCAGTGCTAGAGTCCCGGGGCAGGGGGAAGAGACCCAGTACTTC	TRBV20-1	TRBJ2-5	15	few	TRBD1
CASSLRDKKVAGYEQYF	TGTGCCAGCAGCCTCCGGGACAAGAAGGTAGCGGGTTACGAGCAGTACTTC	TRBV12-3/TRBV12-4	TRBJ2-7	17	few	NA
CASSPNGDRPSYGYTF	TGTGCCAGCAGCCCAAACGGCGACAGGCCAAGCTATGGCTACACCTTC	TRBV7-3	TRBJ1-2	16	many	NA